The subject of this entry is one T cell receptor (beta chain). Its binding antigen is unknown. Qualities for individual bases were not recorded, and no much larger clone is one base off. TCRbeta CDR3 regions were profiled with the immunoSEQ Assay using bias-controlled multiplex PCR amplification of genomic DNA. As for how the authors treated the data: The absolute abundance of each unique TCRbeta CDR3 region was quantified after sequences were collapsed and filtered. Differential abundance was tested with two models: a binomial (Fisher-equivalent) model and a beta-binomial model that adds time-dependent variance fitted from healthy donors. Clones with fewer than 5 combined templates were removed, and a clone was called differentially abundant if the clone's Benjamini-Hochberg FDR was below 0.01. Using the form v = (b*log(k)+a)^2, the beta-binomial variance was modeled as a function of the total template count across the two samples. Entries here come from immuneACCESS through TCRdb and include only in-frame sequences with V and J called. Some clones fail to appear in such tables; in the studies checked, an unresolved V gene covers under half of the shortfall, and the cause of the remainder is unknown. The V and J calls and clone size come from that table; D and trimming were worked out from the DNA. The sample records about 85,000 clones, approximately 90% of which are singletons. 15% to 20% of the sample rests with the top ten.

No immune events such as infections were documented for the healthy donors during the collection period. Healthy-donor blood repertoires served as a training cohort to calibrate time-dependent variance in a beta-binomial model of T-cell clone differential abundance. There were about ten healthy donors in the training cohort, of whom 3 were female and 7 were male. Donor ages ranged from about 29 to 65 years, with an average of around 45 years. Whole blood from each healthy donor was obtained from a commercial supplier and was collected at three time points around 15 days apart. For immunosequencing, genomic DNA was extracted from unsorted whole blood. The entry originates in a study of identifying expanded T cells in peripheral blood (dated by TCRdb to the late 2010s). About the full investigation: Technical replicates were generated by sequencing separate aliquots of the same genomic DNA pool, and four replicates were compared pairwise. General conclusions and limits of the study: Across all healthy donors, variance in clone template counts between approximately two-week samples was found to increase significantly with total template count. Across all healthy-donor time intervals, the beta-binomial model significantly cut both the number of clones called differentially abundant and the false-positive rate. It was expected by the authors that biological variance in healthy repertoires might increase further over much longer intervals, such as months to years. The binomial model flagged approximately 1.2 differentially abundant clones between technical replicates, compared with 15 to 17 over about two weeks and 19 over around four weeks.

Sequencing used blood. The receptor was derived from a person aged 18 to 70 in good health.

The DNA sequence is TGCGCCAGTACATGGGCAGGGGGCCCCTCTGGGGCCAACGTCCTGACTTTC. This yields the protein CASTWAGGPSGANVLTF. This receptor chain uses TRBV4-3 and TRBJ2-6; a stretch of 8 junction bases matches TRBD1. The CDR3 goes from the cysteine to the phenylalanine over 17 residues. Only the CDR3 part of the read is kept: 51 bases, read in frame from the first base. After removal of 9 bases from V and 0 bases from J, the junction retains 10 bases not matched to a gene. Sequences LGHNA (CDR1) and YSLEER (CDR2) are obtained from the germline V gene.